This TCR beta chain emerged from a study of OX40 agonist ivuxolimab in advanced cancers. Produced via immunoSEQ multiplex PCR; TCRdb's table is partial and in-frame only. This table has about 94,000 clones, 87% appearing once. Any history of autoimmune disease or systemic immunosuppression disqualified patients. In regard to this clone: Its antigen remains unknown.

From germline, CDR1 is MNHEY and CDR2 SVGAGI. This CDR3 comprises 13 residues. With 2 bases removed from V and 7 bases from J, the gap between germline ends came to 12 bases. Study results and caveats: Those patients achieving a partial response at 0.1-3.0 mg/kg showed among the lowest clonal expansion.

The chain links TRBV6-5 to TRBJ2-7; D may be TRBD1 (5 bases). Here the sequenced sample was CD4+ or CD8+ T cells sorted from blood, taken in a trial of the OX40 agonist ivuxolimab. This clonotype was obtained from an adult with an advanced solid tumor such as melanoma, head and neck, liver or kidney cancer. In DNA, the CDR3 is TGTGCCAGCAGTTACGTTTGGGGCGCAGAGCAGTACTTC. Its protein product is CASSYVWGAEQYF.